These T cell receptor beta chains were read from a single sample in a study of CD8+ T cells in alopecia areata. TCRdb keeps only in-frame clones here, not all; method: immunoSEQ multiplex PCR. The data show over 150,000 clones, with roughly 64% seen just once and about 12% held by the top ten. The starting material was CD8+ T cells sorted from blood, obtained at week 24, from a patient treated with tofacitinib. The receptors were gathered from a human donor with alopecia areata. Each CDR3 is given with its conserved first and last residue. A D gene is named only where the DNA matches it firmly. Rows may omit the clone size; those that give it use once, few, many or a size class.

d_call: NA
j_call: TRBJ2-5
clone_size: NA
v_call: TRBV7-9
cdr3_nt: TGTGCCAGCAGCTCGGCTGGGGGAGAGACCCAGTACTTC
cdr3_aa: CASSSAGGETQYF

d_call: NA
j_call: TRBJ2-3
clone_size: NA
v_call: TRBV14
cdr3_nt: TGTGCCAGCAGCGTCACAGATACGCAGTATTTT
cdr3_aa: CASSVTDTQYF

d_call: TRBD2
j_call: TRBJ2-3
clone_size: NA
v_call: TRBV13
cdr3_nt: TGTGCCAGCGCCTTAGCGGGGGGCTGGCCCCCCGCCACAGATACGCAGTATTTT
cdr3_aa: CASALAGGWPPATDTQYF

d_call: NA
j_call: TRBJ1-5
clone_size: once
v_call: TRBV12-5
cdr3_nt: TGTGCTAGTGGTTTATCAGGGATCAATCAGCCCCAGCATTTT
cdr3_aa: CASGLSGINQPQHF

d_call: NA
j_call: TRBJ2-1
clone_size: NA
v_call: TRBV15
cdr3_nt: TGTGCCACCAGCAGAGGGGGGCCCTACAATGAGCAGTTCTTC
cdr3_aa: CATSRGGPYNEQFF

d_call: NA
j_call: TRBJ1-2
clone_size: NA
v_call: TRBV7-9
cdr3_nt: TGTGCCAGCAGCTCCCCCGGCCCCATCTATGGCTACACCTTC
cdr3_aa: CASSSPGPIYGYTF

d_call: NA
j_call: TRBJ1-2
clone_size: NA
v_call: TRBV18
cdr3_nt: TGTGCCAGCTCACCACCGACAGAAAGCTATGGCTACACCTTC
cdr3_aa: CASSPPTESYGYTF

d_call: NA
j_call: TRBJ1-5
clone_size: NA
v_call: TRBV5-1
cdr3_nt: TGCGCCAGCAGCTTGGAGGGTTGGCAGCCCCAGCATTTT
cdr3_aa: CASSLEGWQPQHF

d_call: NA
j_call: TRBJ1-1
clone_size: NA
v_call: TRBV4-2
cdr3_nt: TGTGCCAGCAGCCAAGATCGATACATGAACACTGAAGCTTTCTTT
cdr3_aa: CASSQDRYMNTEAFF

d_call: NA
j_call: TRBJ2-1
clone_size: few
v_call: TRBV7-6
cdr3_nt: TGTGCCAGCAGCTTCGGCAGCTCCGGCAATGAGCAGTTCTTC
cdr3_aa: CASSFGSSGNEQFF

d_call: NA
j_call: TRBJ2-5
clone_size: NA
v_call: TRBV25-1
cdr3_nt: TGTGCCAGCAGTGTCCAGGGCGAGACCCAGTACTTC
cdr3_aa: CASSVQGETQYF

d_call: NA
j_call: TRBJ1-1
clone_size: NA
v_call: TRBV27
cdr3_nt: TGTGCCAGCAGAACATCCCCAGGGTCGTACACTGAAGCTTTCTTT
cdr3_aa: CASRTSPGSYTEAFF

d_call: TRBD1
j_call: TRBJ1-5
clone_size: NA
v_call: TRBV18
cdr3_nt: TGTGCCAGCTCACCAACCGGGACAGGGAGGATAAATCAGCCCCAGCATTTT
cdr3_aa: CASSPTGTGRINQPQHF

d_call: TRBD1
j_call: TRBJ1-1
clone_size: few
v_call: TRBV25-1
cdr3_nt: TGTGCCAGCAGTGAAGGACAGGGGTGGGCCACTGAAGCTTTCTTT
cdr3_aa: CASSEGQGWATEAFF

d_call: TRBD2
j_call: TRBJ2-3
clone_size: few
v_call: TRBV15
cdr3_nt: TGTGCCACCAGCATTGTCCCCTACGGGACTACCTCCACAGATACGCAGTATTTT
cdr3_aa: CATSIVPYGTTSTDTQYF

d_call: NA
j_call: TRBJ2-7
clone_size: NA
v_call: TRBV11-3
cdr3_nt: TGTGCCAGCAGCTTAGCGGGGGCCGCTCCCTACGAGCAGTACTTC
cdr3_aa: CASSLAGAAPYEQYF

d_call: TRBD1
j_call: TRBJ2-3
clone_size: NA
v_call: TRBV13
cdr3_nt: TGTGCCAGCAGCACCCGGACAGGGAACACAGATACGCAGTATTTT
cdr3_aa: CASSTRTGNTDTQYF

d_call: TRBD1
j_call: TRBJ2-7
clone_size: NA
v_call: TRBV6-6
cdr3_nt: TGTGCCAGCAGTTACTACAGGGGAGCAACCTACGAGCAGTACTTC
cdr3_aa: CASSYYRGATYEQYF

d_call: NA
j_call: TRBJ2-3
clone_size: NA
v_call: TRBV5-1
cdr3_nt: TGCGCCAGCAGCTTAGGCCGGACAAAGGGCACAGATACGCAGTATTTT
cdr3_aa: CASSLGRTKGTDTQYF

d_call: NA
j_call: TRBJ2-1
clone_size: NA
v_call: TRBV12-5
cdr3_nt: TGTGCTAGTGGCCCTGTCCTCAGGGGCCCCAGCTCCTACAATGAGCAGTTCTTC
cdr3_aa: CASGPVLRGPSSYNEQFF

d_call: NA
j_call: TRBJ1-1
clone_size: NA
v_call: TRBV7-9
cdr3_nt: TGTGCCAGCAGCTTCGGGTCGCCTAGTGAAGCTTTCTTT
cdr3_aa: CASSFGSPSEAFF

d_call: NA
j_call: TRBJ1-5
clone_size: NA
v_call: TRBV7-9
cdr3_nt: TGTGCCAGCAGCCCCGACGGAGATCAGCCCCAGCATTTT
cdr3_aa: CASSPDGDQPQHF

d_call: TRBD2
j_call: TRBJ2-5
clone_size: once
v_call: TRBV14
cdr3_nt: TGTGCCAGCAGCCCCACTGGGGGGGGGACCCAGTACTTC
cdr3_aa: CASSPTGGGTQYF

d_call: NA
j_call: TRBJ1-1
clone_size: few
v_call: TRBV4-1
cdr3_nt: TGCGCCAGCAGCCAAGTGAATGGAAGGGAAGGAGCTTTCTTT
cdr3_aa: CASSQVNGREGAFF

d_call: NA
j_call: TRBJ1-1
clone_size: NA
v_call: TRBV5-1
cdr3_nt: TGCGCCAGCAGCTCGACGGATATGAACACTGAAGCTTTCTTT
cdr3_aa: CASSSTDMNTEAFF

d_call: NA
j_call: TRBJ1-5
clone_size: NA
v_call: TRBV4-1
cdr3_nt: TGCGCCAGCAGCCGTCAGTCCGGTCTAGATCAGCCCCAGCATTTT
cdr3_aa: CASSRQSGLDQPQHF

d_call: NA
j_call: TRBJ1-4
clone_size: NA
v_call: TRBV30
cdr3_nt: TGTGCCTGGAACTGGGGAACTAATGAAAAACTGTTTTTT
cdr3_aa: CAWNWGTNEKLFF

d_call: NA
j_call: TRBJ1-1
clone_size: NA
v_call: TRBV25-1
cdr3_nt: TGTGCCAGCAGGGGTGGGAACACTGAAGCTTTCTTT
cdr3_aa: CASRGGNTEAFF

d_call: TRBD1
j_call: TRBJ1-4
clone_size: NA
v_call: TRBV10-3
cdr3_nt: TGTGCCATCAGTGAGTCCCGACAGGGCACTAATGAAAAACTGTTTTTT
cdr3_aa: CAISESRQGTNEKLFF

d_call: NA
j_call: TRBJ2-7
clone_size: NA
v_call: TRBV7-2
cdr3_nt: TGTGCCAGCAGCTTAGTTGAGTACTACGAGCAGTACTTC
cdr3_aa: CASSLVEYYEQYF

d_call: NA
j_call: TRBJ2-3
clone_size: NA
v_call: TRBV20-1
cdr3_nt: TGCAGTGCTAGTCGCCCGAATACGCAGTATTTT
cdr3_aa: CSASRPNTQYF

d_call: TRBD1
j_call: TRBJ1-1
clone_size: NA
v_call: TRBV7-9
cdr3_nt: TGTGCCAGCAGCTCGAGGGGGCCGGGGGTGTACCCTGAAGCTTTCTTT
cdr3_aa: CASSSRGPGVYPEAFF

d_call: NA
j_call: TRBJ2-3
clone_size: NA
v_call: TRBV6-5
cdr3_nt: TGTGCCAGCAGTTATGGTCCCTCGGATACGCAGTATTTT
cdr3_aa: CASSYGPSDTQYF

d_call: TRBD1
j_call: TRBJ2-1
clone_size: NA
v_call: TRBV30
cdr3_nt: TGTGCCTGGAGGTCCGGGACAGCTTCGTCTGAGCAGTTCTTC
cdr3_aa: CAWRSGTASSEQFF

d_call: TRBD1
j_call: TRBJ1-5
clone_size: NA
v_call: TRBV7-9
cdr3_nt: TGTGCCAGCAGCGGACAGGGGGCCGGCAATCAGCCCCAGCATTTT
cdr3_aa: CASSGQGAGNQPQHF

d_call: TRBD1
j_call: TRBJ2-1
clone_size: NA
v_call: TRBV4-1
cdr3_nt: TGCGCCAGCAGCCATGGACAGGGGGACTACAATGAGCAGTTCTTC
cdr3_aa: CASSHGQGDYNEQFF

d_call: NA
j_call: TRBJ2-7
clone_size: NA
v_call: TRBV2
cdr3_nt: TGTGCCAGCAGTGTAACAGGCTACTACGAGCAGTACTTC
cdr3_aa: CASSVTGYYEQYF

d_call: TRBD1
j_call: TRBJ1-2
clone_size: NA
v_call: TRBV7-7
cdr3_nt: TGTGCTAGCAGCTTTCACCGGACAGGGGTCTTTGGCTACACCTTC
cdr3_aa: CASSFHRTGVFGYTF

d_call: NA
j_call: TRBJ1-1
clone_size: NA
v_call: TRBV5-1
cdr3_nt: TGCGCCAGCAGCGAGTCCCCAGAGATTGAAGCTTTCTTT
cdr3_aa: CASSESPEIEAFF

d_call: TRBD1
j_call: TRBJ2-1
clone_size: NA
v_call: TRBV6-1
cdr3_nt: TGTGCCAGCAGTGAAGCGTCAAGCACAGGGGGGCCCTACAATGAGCAGTTCTTC
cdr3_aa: CASSEASSTGGPYNEQFF

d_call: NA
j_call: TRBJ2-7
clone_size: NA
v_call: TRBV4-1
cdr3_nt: TGCGCCAGCAGCCAAGTATCACAGGACTACGAGCAGTACTTC
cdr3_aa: CASSQVSQDYEQYF

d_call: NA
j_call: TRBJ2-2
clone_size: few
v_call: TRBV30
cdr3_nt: TGTGCCTTATGGGGCACCGGGGAGCTGTTTTTT
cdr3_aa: CALWGTGELFF

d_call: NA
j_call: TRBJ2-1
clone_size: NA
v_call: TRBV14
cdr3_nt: TGTGCCAGCAGCCCCCCCCAGGGGACCCGGGTCAATGAGCAGTTCTTC
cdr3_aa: CASSPPQGTRVNEQFF

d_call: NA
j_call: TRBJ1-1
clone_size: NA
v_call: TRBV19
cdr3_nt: TGTGCCAGTAGTATTCTTACAGGGTTCACTGAAGCTTTCTTT
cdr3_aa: CASSILTGFTEAFF

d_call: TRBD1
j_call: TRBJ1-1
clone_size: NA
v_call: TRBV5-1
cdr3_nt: TGCGCCAGCAGCTTGCCAGGGGGCGAAGCTTTCTTT
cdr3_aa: CASSLPGGEAFF

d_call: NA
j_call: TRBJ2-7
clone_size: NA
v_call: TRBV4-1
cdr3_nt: TGCGCCAGCAGCCAAGTTGAGGCGGGCCTCTACGAGCAGTACTTC
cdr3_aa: CASSQVEAGLYEQYF

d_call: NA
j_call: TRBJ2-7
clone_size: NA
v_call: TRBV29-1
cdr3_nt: TGCAGCGTTGGGGGACGCCCTTACGAGCAGTACTTC
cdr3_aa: CSVGGRPYEQYF

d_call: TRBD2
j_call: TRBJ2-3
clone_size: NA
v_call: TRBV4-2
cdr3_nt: TGTGCCAGCAGCCAAAAAACTAGCGGGGGGCCCGATACGCAGTATTTT
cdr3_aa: CASSQKTSGGPDTQYF

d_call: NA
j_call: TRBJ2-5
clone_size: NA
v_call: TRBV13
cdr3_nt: TGTGCCAGCAGCTCAAGGGGAGAGTACCAAGAGACCCAGTACTTC
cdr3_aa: CASSSRGEYQETQYF

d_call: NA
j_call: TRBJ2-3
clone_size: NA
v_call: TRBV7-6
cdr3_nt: TGTGCCAGCAGCTTACACGCGGAGCTTAGCACAGATACGCAGTATTTT
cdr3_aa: CASSLHAELSTDTQYF

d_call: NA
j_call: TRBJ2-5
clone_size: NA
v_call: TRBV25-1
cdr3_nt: TGTGCCAGCAGTGAATATGGCCCCCGGGGAGAGACCCAGTACTTC
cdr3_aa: CASSEYGPRGETQYF

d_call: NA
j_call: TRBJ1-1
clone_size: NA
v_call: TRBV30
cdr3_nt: TGTGCCTGGAGTGTTGTGCAGAACACTGAAGCTTTCTTT
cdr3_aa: CAWSVVQNTEAFF

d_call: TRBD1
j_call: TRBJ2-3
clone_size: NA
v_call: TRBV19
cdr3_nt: TGTGCCGCGGAGGGACAGGCACCAGATACGCAGTATTTT
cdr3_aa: CAAEGQAPDTQYF

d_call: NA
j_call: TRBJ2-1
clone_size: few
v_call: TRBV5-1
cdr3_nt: TGCGCCAGCACTCTAGGGTTCAACAATGAGCAGTTCTTC
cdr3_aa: CASTLGFNNEQFF

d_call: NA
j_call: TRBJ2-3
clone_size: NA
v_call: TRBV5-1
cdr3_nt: TGCGCCAGCAGCTTGGAGGGTACCCCAGATACGCAGTATTTT
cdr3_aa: CASSLEGTPDTQYF

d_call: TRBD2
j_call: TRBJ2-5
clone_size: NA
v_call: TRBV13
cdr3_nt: TGTGCCAGCAGCTTCGCTAGCGGGTTTGAGACCCAGTACTTC
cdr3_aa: CASSFASGFETQYF

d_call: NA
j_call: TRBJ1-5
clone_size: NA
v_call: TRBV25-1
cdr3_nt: TGTGCCAGCAGTGAAGGAACAGGGCTTAATCAGCCCCAGCATTTT
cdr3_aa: CASSEGTGLNQPQHF

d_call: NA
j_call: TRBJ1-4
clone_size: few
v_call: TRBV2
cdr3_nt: TGTGCCAGCATGGCAGGGACCGAAAAACTGTTTTTT
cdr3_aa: CASMAGTEKLFF

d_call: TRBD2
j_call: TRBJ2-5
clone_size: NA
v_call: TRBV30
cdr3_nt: TGTGCCTGGAGGCCTAGCGGCGGCCAAGAGACCCAGTACTTC
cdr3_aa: CAWRPSGGQETQYF